The next 4 T cell receptor beta chains were all read from a single sample in a study of identical twins. MiXCR, run by TCRdb on the 5' RACE reads, gives a single entry per CDR3 protein. The sample consists of 420,000 or so distinct CDR3 sequences, 18% of them appearing once. Sequencing was performed on naive T cells sorted from blood. Receptor source: a man aged 50 to 59 in good health.

The chain joins TRBV29-1 to TRBJ2-3, with D possibly matching TRBD1 (5 bases). Per germline, CDR1 SQVTM and CDR2 ANQGSEA. Trimming removed 5 bases at V and 3 bases at J, with 21 bases between. The CDR3 is 16 amino acids. The CDR3 DNA reads as TGCAGCGTTCGTGGCCGCGACAGCCGACGTACAGATACGCAGTATTTT. This codes for CSVRGRDSRRTDTQYF.

This chain links TRBV10-3 with TRBJ2-5, with TRBD1 identical over 7 bases. V shed 10 bases and J 4 bases; nucleotides not matched to a gene: 18. In germline, CDR1 is ENHRY, CDR2 SYGVKD. This CDR3 is built from 16 residues. The DNA of the CDR3 is TGTGCCACAATCCGGGACAGAAGGACCCTAGGAGAGACCCAGTACTTC. As protein: CATIRDRRTLGETQYF.

This clonotype was observed at least ten times. The chain uses TRBV12-3 or TRBV12-4 and TRBJ2-3, with 9 bases matching TRBD2. V was clipped by 7 bases and J by 5 bases; unmatched bases: 16. The CDR3 covers 17 residues. The CDR3 DNA reads as TGTGCCAGCACCTCCCCGATTACGCGGGGGGGCCAAGATACGCAGTATTTT. This codes for CASTSPITRGGQDTQYF.

This clonotype was seen a handful of times. The rearrangement uses TRBV7-2 and TRBJ2-3, with 9 bases identical to TRBD2. Losses at the gene ends were 1 base for V and 4 bases for J; bases not matched to a gene: 3. The CDR3 extends over 15 amino acids. Germline V lookup: CDR1 SGHTA, CDR2 FQGNSA. The CDR3 nucleotides read TGTGCCAGCAGCTTAGGAGGGACTAGCCCAGATACGCAGTATTTT. Its protein product is CASSLGGTSPDTQYF.